Shown below are 17 T cell receptor beta chains from a single sample sequenced in a study of T cell repertoires in cytomegalovirus infection. TCRdb re-analysed the reads in MiXCR, keeping a single row per CDR3 protein. This table holds roughly 720,000 distinct CDR3 sequences, less than 40% found once. Specimen: PBMCs. These receptors originate from a human donor in good health (CMV status not recorded). Some clones in this sample may be carry-over from other donors' samples.

This clonotype was observed many times. This chain uses TRBV28 with TRBJ2-1, with a weak D call TRBD2 (6 bases). Trimming removed 2 bases at V and 3 bases at J, with 14 bases between. The CDR3 runs to 16 residues. Germline values: CDR1 MDHEN, CDR2 SYDVKM. The CDR3 DNA follows: TGTGCCAGCAGTTTAGGTCGGTTAGCGGTCTACAATGAGCAGTTCTTC. It encodes CASSLGRLAVYNEQFF. Complete variable domain (other parts from reference TRBV28 and TRBJ2-1): DVKVTQSSRYLVKRTGEKVFLECVQDMDHENMFWYRQDPGLGLRLIYFSYDVKMKEKGDIPEGYSVSREKKERFSLILESASTNQTSMYLCASSLGRLAVYNEQFFGPGTRLTVL.

This clonotype was seen once. It is likely a read error, because the conserved phenylalanine at the end of the CDR3 is missing. The V call is TRBV15, the J call TRBJ1-2; D is possibly TRBD1 (5 bases). The CDR3 is made up of 16 amino acids. Deletions cut 1 base from V and 8 bases from J, with 20 bases between. Per germline, CDR1 LNHNV and CDR2 YYDKDF (reference sequence). The CDR3 DNA reads TGTGCCACCAGCAGAGCACCCAGGGTCCCCGCGTCAGGCTACACCCTC. This gives the protein CATSRAPRVPASGYTL.

The V and J genes are TRBV4-1 and TRBJ2-4; 9 bases are shared with TRBD2. The trim removed 7 bases at V and 0 bases at J, leaving 7 bases unmatched. This CDR3 has 16 amino acids. In germline, CDR1 is MGHRA, CDR2 YSYEKL. CDR3 coding DNA: TGCGCCAGCACCCCGGGACTAGCCGAAGCCAAAAACATTCAGTACTTC. Its protein is CASTPGLAEAKNIQYF.

With regard to this clonotype: A much larger clone sits a single nucleotide away, making a read error possible. In nucleotides, the CDR3 is TGTGCCAGCAGTTATTCTCCCAAAAACTATGGCTACCCCTTC. Protein product: CASSYSPKNYGYPF. This chain uses TRBV6-1 with TRBJ1-2; D gene unclear. CDR1 is MNHNS and CDR2 is SASEGT in the germline V gene. The CDR3 covers 14 residues.

The chain employs TRBV11-2 and TRBJ2-3; 7 bases line up with TRBD2. Germline V lookup: CDR1 SGHAT, CDR2 FQNNGV. Trimming at V came to 5 bases and at J to 2 bases, leaving 7 bases not matched to a gene. The CDR3 consists of 15 residues. CDR3: CASSLWLADTDTQYF. The CDR3 DNA follows: TGTGCCAGCAGCCTATGGCTAGCGGACACAGATACGCAGTATTTT.

The V and J genes are TRBV20-1 and TRBJ2-3, with TRBD2 matching over 13 bases. Germline V gene lookup returns CDR1 DFQATT and CDR2 SNEGSKA (reference sequence). The length of the CDR3 is 14 residues. J was trimmed by 3 bases and V by 5 bases; bases with no gene match: 2. Here the CDR3 reads CSAGTSGKTDTQYF. The CDR3, as DNA: TGCAGTGCTGGGACTAGCGGGAAGACAGATACGCAGTATTTT.

This clonotype was seen at least ten times. The J gene is TRBJ1-2, the V gene TRBV7-2; tentative D call: TRBD1 (6 bases). CDR1 is SGHTA, CDR2 FQGNSA, per germline. The length of the CDR3 is 13 residues. Trimming pared 6 bases from V and 4 bases from J, leaving 12 bases between. CDR3 loop: CASSPDSSYGYTF. As DNA, the CDR3 is TGTGCCAGCAGTCCGGACAGCTCCTATGGCTACACCTTC.

In its sample, this clonotype was seen many times. This sequence joins TRBV7-2 and TRBJ2-4, with D perhaps TRBD2 (5 bases). V dropped 5 bases and J dropped 9 bases, with 20 bases sitting between them. CDR1 SGHTA and CDR2 FQGNSA come from the germline V gene. The CDR3 is 15 amino acids. CDR3 in DNA: TGTGCCAGCAGCACACAAACTGGACTCGAGGGCATTCAGTACTTC. Translating it yields CASSTQTGLEGIQYF.

The chain employs TRBV19 and TRBJ1-3, with 7 positions matching TRBD1. The CDR3 extends over 16 amino acids. The V gene's germline CDR1 is LNHDA and CDR2 SQIVND (reference sequence). Trimming took 6 bases from V and 6 from J; bases not matched to a gene: 14. CDR3 bases: TGTGCCAGTAGAGCTGAGGGACAGTTCTCGGAAAACACCATATATTTT. Its protein is CASRAEGQFSENTIYF.

This clonotype was picked up many times. The genes are TRBV10-2 and TRBJ2-3; 12 positions agree with TRBD2. The germline CDR1 and CDR2 sequences are WSHSY and SAAADI. CDR3 length equals 16 residues. The V and J ends lost 6 bases and 2 bases, in that order; junction bases with no gene match: 6. CDR3 loop: CASSRGLAGPTDTQYF. The CDR3 DNA reads TGCGCCAGCAGCCGTGGACTAGCGGGACCCACAGATACGCAGTATTTT.

This clonotype was seen a few times. This rearrangement joins TRBV9 to TRBJ1-2; D not resolved. This CDR3 spans 16 amino acids. Trimming stripped 0 bases from V and 1 base from J, with 13 bases between. Germline V gene sequence: CDR1 SGDLS, CDR2 YYNGEE. The chain's CDR3 is CASSVVREKVNYGYTF. As DNA, the CDR3 is TGTGCCAGCAGCGTAGTACGGGAGAAGGTTAACTATGGCTACACCTTC.

CDR3 bases: TGTGCCAGTGCGAACTCCTCCCCCTACGAGCAGTACTTC. Encoded protein: CASANSSPYEQYF. The rearrangement joins TRBV28 to TRBJ2-7, with no clear D. Trimming shortened V by 9 bases and J by 2 bases, and 14 bases separated the two germline ends. Germline V gene data show CDR1 as MDHEN and CDR2 as SYDVKM. The CDR3 is 13 residues long.

This clonotype has more than one count but fewer than ten. The gene calls are TRBV12-3 or TRBV12-4 and TRBJ2-2; TRBD1 matches at 7 bases. This CDR3 is 13 amino acids long. V was pared by 5 bases and J by 6 bases, with 3 bases of the junction left unmatched. The DNA for the CDR3 is TGTGCCAGCAGTAGAACAGGGGCCGGGGAGCTGTTTTTT. It translates to CASSRTGAGELFF.

The V and J genes are TRBV2 and TRBJ1-6; 9 bases are a match to TRBD1. There are 16 residues in the CDR3. After removal of 11 bases from V and 3 bases from J, the junction contained 11 bases not matched to a gene. Germline values: CDR1 SNHLY, CDR2 FYNNEI. DNA of the CDR3: TGTGCCGGCGGGGCGACAGGGGGAAACTATAATTCACCCCTCCACTTT. This translates into CAGGATGGNYNSPLHF.

The chain links TRBV6-2 or TRBV6-3 to TRBJ1-5; a possible D gene is TRBD1 (5 bases). CDR3 length: 13 residues. Germline lookup yields CDR1 MNHEY and CDR2 SVGEGT. V dropped 10 bases and J dropped 7 bases, with 17 bases sitting between them. CDR3 amino acids: CATGTQWGQPQHF. The CDR3 coding sequence is TGTGCCACCGGGACCCAATGGGGGCAGCCCCAGCATTTT.

The chain uses TRBV28 and TRBJ1-6; 11 bases are a match to TRBD1. The junction had 13 bases not matched to a gene; V was cut back by 6 bases and J by 15 bases. There are 15 residues in the CDR3. Germline lookup yields CDR1 MDHEN and CDR2 SYDVKM. CDR3 in DNA: TGTGCCAGCAGGTCGGCGGACAGGGGGCCTTATGACCTCCACTTT. Translated: CASRSADRGPYDLHF.

This chain connects TRBV23-1 to TRBJ2-7, with D perhaps matching TRBD1 (5 bases). TRBV23-1 has ORF status, its function being uncertain. The CDR3 contains 15 residues. Trimming removed 3 bases at V and 7 bases at J, with 19 bases between. The CDR3 bases are TGCGCCAGCAGTCAGTTGGGGCAGGCCCGTGAGGAGCAGTACTTC. The encoded protein is CASSQLGQAREEQYF.